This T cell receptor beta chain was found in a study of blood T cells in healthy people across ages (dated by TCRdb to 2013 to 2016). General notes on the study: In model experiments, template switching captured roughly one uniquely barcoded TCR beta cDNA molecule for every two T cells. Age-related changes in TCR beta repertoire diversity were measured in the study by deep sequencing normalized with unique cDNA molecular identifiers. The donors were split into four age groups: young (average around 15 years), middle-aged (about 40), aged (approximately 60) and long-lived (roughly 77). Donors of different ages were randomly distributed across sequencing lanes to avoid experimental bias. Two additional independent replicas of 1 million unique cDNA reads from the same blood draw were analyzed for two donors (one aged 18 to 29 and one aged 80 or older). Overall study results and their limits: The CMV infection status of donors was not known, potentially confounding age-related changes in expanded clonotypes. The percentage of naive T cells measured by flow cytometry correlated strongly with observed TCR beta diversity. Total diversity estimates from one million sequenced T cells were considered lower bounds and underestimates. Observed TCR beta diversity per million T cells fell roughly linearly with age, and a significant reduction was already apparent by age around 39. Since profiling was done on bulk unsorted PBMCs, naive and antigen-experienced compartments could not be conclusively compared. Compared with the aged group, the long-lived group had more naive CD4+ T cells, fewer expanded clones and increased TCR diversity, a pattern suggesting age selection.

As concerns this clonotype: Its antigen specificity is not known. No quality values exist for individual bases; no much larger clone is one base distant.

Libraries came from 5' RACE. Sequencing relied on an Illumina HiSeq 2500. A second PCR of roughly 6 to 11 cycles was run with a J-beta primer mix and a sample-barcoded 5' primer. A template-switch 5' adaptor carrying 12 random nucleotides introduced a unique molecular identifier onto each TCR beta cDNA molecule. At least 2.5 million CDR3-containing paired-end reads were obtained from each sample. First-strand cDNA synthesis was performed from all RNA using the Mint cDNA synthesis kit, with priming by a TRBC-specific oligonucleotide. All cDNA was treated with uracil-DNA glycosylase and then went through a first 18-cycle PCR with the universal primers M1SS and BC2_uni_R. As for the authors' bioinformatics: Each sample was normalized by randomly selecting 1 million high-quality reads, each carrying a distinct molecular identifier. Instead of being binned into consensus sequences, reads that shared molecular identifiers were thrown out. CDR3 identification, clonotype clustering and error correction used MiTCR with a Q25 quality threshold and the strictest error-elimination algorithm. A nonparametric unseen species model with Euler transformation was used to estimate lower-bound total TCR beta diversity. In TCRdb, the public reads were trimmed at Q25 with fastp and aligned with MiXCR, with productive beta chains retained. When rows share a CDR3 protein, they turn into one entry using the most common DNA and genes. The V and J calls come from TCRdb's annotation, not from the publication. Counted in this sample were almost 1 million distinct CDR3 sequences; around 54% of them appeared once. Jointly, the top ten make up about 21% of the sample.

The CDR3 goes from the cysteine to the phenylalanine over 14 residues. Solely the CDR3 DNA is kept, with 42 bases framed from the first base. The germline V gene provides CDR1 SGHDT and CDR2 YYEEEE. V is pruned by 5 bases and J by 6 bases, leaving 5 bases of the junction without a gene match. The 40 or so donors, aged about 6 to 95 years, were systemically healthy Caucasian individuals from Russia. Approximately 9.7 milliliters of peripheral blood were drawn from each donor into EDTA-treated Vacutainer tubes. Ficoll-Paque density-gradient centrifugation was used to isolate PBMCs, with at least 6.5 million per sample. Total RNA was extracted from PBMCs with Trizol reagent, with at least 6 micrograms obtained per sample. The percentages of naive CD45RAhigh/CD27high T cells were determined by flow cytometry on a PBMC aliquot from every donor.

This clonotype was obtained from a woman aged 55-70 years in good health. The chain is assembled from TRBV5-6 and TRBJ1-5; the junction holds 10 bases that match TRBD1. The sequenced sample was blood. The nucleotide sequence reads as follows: TGTGCCAGCAGGAAGACAGGGGGCTCTCAGCCCCAGCATTTT. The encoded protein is CASRKTGGSQPQHF. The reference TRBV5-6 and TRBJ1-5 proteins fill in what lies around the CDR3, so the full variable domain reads DAGVTQSPTHLIKTRGQQVTLRCSPKSGHDTVSWYQQALGQGPQFIFQYYEEEERQRGNFPDRFSGHQFPNYSSELNVNALLLGDSALYLCASRKTGGSQPQHFGDGTRLSIL.